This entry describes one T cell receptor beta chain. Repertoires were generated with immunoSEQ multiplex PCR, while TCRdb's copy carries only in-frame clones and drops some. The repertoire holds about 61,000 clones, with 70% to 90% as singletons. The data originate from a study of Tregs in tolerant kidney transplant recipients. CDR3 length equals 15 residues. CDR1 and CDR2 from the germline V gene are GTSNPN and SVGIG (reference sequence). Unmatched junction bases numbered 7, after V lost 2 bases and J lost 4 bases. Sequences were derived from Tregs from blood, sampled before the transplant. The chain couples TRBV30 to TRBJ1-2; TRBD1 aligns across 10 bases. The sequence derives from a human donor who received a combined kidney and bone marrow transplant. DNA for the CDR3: TGTGCCTGGAGTCCTGGACAGGGGGGTTCCTATGGCTACACCTTC. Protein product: CAWSPGQGGSYGYTF.